The clone carrying this T cell receptor beta chain was detected once. The record originates from a study of cytomegalovirus exposure and HLA in healthy donors. This CDR3 contains 16 residues. V was cut by 0 bases and J by 0 bases, with 10 bases left in between. CDR1 LNHNV and CDR2 YYDKDF come from the germline V gene (reference sequence). The PCR used 60 Vbeta and 13 Jbeta primers. Produced via immunoSEQ multiplex PCR; TCRdb's table is partial and in-frame only. The data contain under 250,000 clones, roughly 80% of them singletons. The TCR was taken from a woman aged 40 to 50 in good health and CMV-seronegative. The gene calls are TRBV15 and TRBJ2-3; D is possibly TRBD2 (5 bases). The sample consisted of PBMCs. The CDR3 DNA is TGTGCCACCAGCAGAGATGGTCGGGGTAGCACAGATACGCAGTATTTT. Protein: CATSRDGRGSTDTQYF. Using reference TRBV15 and TRBJ2-3 for the parts outside the CDR3, the full variable domain is DAMVIQNPRYQVTQFGKPVTLSCSQTLNHNVMYWYQQKSSQAPKLLFHYYDKDFNNEADTPDNFQSRRPNTSFCFLDIRSPGLGDTAMYLCATSRDGRGSTDTQYFGPGTRLTVL.